This T cell receptor beta chain was obtained from a study of lymphopenia after photon versus proton radiotherapy. Sequencing was performed with immunoSEQ multiplex PCR; in TCRdb, only in-frame clones are kept and a portion is missing. The table includes some 27,000 clones, roughly 87% detected once. The CDR3 runs to 13 residues. Per germline, CDR1 SGHKS and CDR2 YYEKEE (reference sequence). V was clipped by 0 bases and J by 6 bases, with 9 bases between them. Study observations and caveats: Under photons, naive T cells and diversity fell while effector/memory populations rose. A bigger post-nadir fall in TCR diversity correlated inversely with survival time in deceased patients. After the lymphocyte nadir, photon-treated repertoires showed oligoclonal expansion, especially of CD8+ Temra cells.

Turning to this clone: Its antigen is not known.

The sample in question was peripheral blood, obtained from a patient treated with photon-based radiotherapy. The source of this sequence is a man aged 50 or older with gastric cancer. The J gene is TRBJ1-1, the V gene TRBV5-5; D unresolved. This CDR3 is CASSLAQSPEAFF. CDR3 nucleotides: TGTGCCAGCAGCTTGGCTCAGTCTCCTGAAGCTTTCTTT.